Described below is a single T cell receptor beta chain sequence and its context. Its target is not known. CDR3 size: 15 residues. V lost 1 base and J 1 base, leaving 13 bases between the germline ends. The germline V gene has CDR1 DFQATT and CDR2 SNEGSKA (reference sequence). This entry belongs to a study of human T cells and chemical hapten exposure. A single record per CDR3 protein comes from TCRdb applying MiXCR to the RACE reads. The sample shows 100,000 or so distinct CDR3 sequences, more than 9% of them seen only once. The sample's time point: patch test 1, 2 weeks after DPC sensitization. Noted treatment: therapeutic diphenylcyclopropenone sensitization with weekly scalp DPC. Study-wide results and limits: Compared with pre-sensitization or healthy control sets, expanded TCRs clustered more.

The receptor comes from a man between 35 and 55 years old with alopecia areata. Some clones in this sample may be carry-over from other donors' samples. The sequenced sample was whole blood, obtained in connection with sensitization to the hapten diphenylcyclopropenone (DPC). The chain recombines TRBV20-1 with TRBJ1-1, with a possible D match to TRBD1 (6 bases). The CDR3 sequence: CSARGGARGNTEAFF. The CDR3 bases are TGCAGTGCTAGAGGGGGGGCCAGAGGGAACACTGAAGCTTTCTTT.